A single sample is the source of the 22 T cell receptor beta chains below, sequenced in a study of blood T cell repertoires in COVID-19. TCRdb keeps only in-frame clones here, not all; method: immunoSEQ multiplex PCR. The sample has a few hundred thousand clones, around 87% seen once. Input material: peripheral blood. Every receptor here comes from a man between 18 and 35 years old with active or convalescent COVID-19.

The chain is built from TRBV4-2 and TRBJ1-2, with 7 bases that match TRBD1. This CDR3 contains 15 residues. CDR1 is LGHNA and CDR2 is YNFKEQ in the germline V gene. Unmatched junction bases numbered 6, after V lost 0 bases and J lost 5 bases. CDR3 DNA sequence: TGTGCCAGCAGCCAAGACTGGGACAGTCTATATGGCTACACCTTC. It encodes CASSQDWDSLYGYTF.

The rearrangement uses TRBV27 and TRBJ2-5; D is ambiguous. This CDR3 is built from 14 residues. Per germline, CDR1 MNHEY and CDR2 SMNVEV (reference sequence). The V end lost 2 bases, the J end lost 2 bases, and 9 bases lay between the germline ends. As DNA, the CDR3 is TGTGCCAGCAGTTTACGTCAGATTCAAGAGACCCAGTACTTC. The encoded protein is CASSLRQIQETQYF.

The rearrangement uses TRBV21-1 and TRBJ2-2; the DNA was not used to check the table's D call, TRBD2. TRBV21-1 is a known pseudogene. This CDR3 region has 14 residues. CDR3 coding DNA: TGTGCCAGCAACCGGGTCCTAATCACCGGGGAGCTGTTTTTT. Amino acid sequence: CASNRVLITGELFF.

This clone was counted a single time. The V gene is TRBV4-3, the J gene TRBJ1-1; D gene unclear. The CDR3 consists of 14 residues. Deletions cut 4 bases from V and 4 bases from J, with 13 bases between. Germline V gene data show CDR1 as LGHNA and CDR2 as YSLEER. CDR3 nucleotide sequence: TGCGCCAGCAGCCCCTCATCCGGGTCCACTGAAGCTTTCTTT. It yields the protein CASSPSSGSTEAFF.

This rearrangement joins TRBV28 to TRBJ1-2; the match to TRBD1 covers 7 bases. The CDR3 contains 15 residues. Germline CDR1 is MDHEN and CDR2 is SYDVKM. Trimming took 2 bases from V and 4 from J; bases not matched to a gene: 7. The CDR3 reads CASSLGGGASYGYTF. The CDR3 coding sequence is TGTGCCAGCAGTTTAGGAGGGGGCGCCAGCTATGGCTACACCTTC.

The V gene is TRBV29-1, the J gene TRBJ2-1; TRBD2 matches 11 bases. The CDR3 contains 14 residues. CDR1 is SQVTM and CDR2 is ANQGSEA in the germline V gene. Losses at the gene ends were 6 bases for V and 5 bases for J; bases not matched to a gene: 6. This CDR3 reads CSVKTSGGHNEQFF. Written as DNA, the CDR3 is TGCAGCGTCAAAACTAGCGGGGGCCACAATGAGCAGTTCTTC.

In this sample, this clone turned up a few times. The V call is TRBV28, the J call TRBJ2-1; D gene uncertain. The length of the CDR3 is 14 residues. CDR1 and CDR2 from the germline V gene are MDHEN and SYDVKM. V shed 5 bases and J shed 7 bases, with 15 bases lying between them. CDR3: CASSTLLGGNEQFF. DNA of the CDR3: TGTGCCAGCAGTACCCTTCTAGGTGGAAATGAGCAGTTCTTC.

V and J are TRBV9 and TRBJ1-1, with unresolved D. This CDR3 region has 14 residues. Trimming cost V 0 bases and J 3 bases, with 9 bases left between them. Looked up from germline, CDR1 is SGDLS and CDR2 is YYNGEE. The CDR3 DNA follows: TGTGCCAGCAGCGTAGGGATCGAGGACACTGAAGCTTTCTTT. It encodes CASSVGIEDTEAFF.

This sequence joins TRBV5-1 and TRBJ2-7; the D gene is possibly TRBD1 (5 bases). Germline V gene lookup returns CDR1 SGHRS and CDR2 YFSETQ. The CDR3 covers 13 residues. V was cut by 0 bases and J by 3 bases, with 7 bases left in between. This CDR3 is CASSLEGLYEQYF. The DNA of the CDR3 is TGCGCCAGCAGCTTGGAGGGGCTCTACGAGCAGTACTTC.

The chain combines TRBV4-3 with TRBJ1-2; 8 bases are shared with TRBD1. V was pared by 0 bases and J by 4 bases, with 13 bases of the junction left unmatched. This CDR3 contains 18 residues. Germline CDR1 is LGHNA and CDR2 is YSLEER. The CDR3 DNA is TGCGCCAGCAGCCAAGACGGTACCGGACAGGGAGAAGGCTATGGCTACACCTTC. It codes for CASSQDGTGQGEGYGYTF.

The V gene is TRBV19, the J gene TRBJ1-2; no clear D. The CDR3 runs to 12 residues. Trimming cost V 4 bases and J 4 bases, with 7 bases left between them. Germline V lookup: CDR1 LNHDA, CDR2 SQIVND (reference sequence). Written as DNA, the CDR3 is TGTGCCAGTAGTACTCGGTCCTATGGCTACACCTTC. It translates to CASSTRSYGYTF.

This chain uses TRBV9 with TRBJ1-4; D may be TRBD1 (5 bases). The CDR3 totals 15 residues. CDR1 is SGDLS, CDR2 YYNGEE, per germline. The germline V and J ends were trimmed by 0 bases and 7 bases, with 13 bases remaining between them. The CDR3 loop is CASSVGRPGGEKLFF. As DNA, the CDR3 is TGTGCCAGCAGCGTAGGAAGGCCCGGGGGTGAAAAACTGTTTTTT.

The chain uses TRBV27 and TRBJ2-7; no definite D call. V shed 5 bases and J shed 5 bases, with 13 bases lying between them. The germline V gene has CDR1 MNHEY and CDR2 SMNVEV (reference sequence). The CDR3 loop spans 13 amino acids. The CDR3 loop is CASSIGGPHEQYF. DNA of the CDR3: TGTGCCAGCAGTATAGGCGGTCCGCACGAGCAGTACTTC.

This clone occurred once. In the same sample, other DNA sequences code for this CDR3. This rearrangement joins TRBV29-1 to TRBJ1-5; maybe TRBD1 (6 bases). Germline V gene lookup returns CDR1 SQVTM and CDR2 ANQGSEA. V lost 7 bases and J 5 bases, leaving 18 bases between the germline ends. CDR3 size: 14 residues. DNA of the CDR3: TGCAGCGCCACGGGAGGGGGGGTCGATCAGCCCCAGCATTTT. Protein: CSATGGGVDQPQHF.

As concerns this clone: Other DNA sequences in this sample translate to the same CDR3. The chain has TRBV28 and TRBJ2-6, with a tentative D call TRBD1 (5 bases). CDR1 and CDR2 from the germline V gene are MDHEN and SYDVKM. The CDR3 runs 15 residues. V was pared by 2 bases and J by 0 bases, with 5 bases between. CDR3 bases: TGTGCCAGCAGTTTAGGACACTCTGGGGCCAACGTCCTGACTTTC. Encoded protein: CASSLGHSGANVLTF.

In its sample, this clone was seen a few times. The chain links TRBV6-1 to TRBJ1-1; D not certain. Germline CDR1 is MNHNS and CDR2 is SASEGT. The length of the CDR3 is 15 residues. Trimming stripped 2 bases from V and 3 bases from J, with 13 bases between. CDR3 loop: CASSELAIADTEAFF. CDR3 nucleotide sequence: TGTGCCAGCAGTGAATTAGCCATCGCGGACACTGAAGCTTTCTTT.

The chain combines TRBV29-1 with TRBJ1-2; 9 positions match TRBD1. The CDR3 sequence is 16 residues long. J gave up 3 bases and V 4 bases, and 12 bases lay outside the gene matches. Germline V lookup: CDR1 SQVTM, CDR2 ANQGSEA. CDR3 loop: CSVGASGTGPYYGYTF. The CDR3 bases are TGCAGCGTTGGGGCCTCCGGGACAGGGCCTTACTATGGCTACACCTTC.

The sample holds one count of this clone. The chain links TRBV7-2 to TRBJ2-2, with 7 bases that match TRBD2. This CDR3 is 15 amino acids long. V lost 3 bases to trimming and J lost 3 bases; unmatched junction nucleotides: 4. Germline V gene data show CDR1 as SGHTA and CDR2 as FQGNSA. CDR3 in DNA: TGTGCCAGCAGCTTGGGACTATACGACACCGGGGAGCTGTTTTTT. This codes for CASSLGLYDTGELFF.

The chain recombines TRBV6-2 or TRBV6-3 with TRBJ1-6; the D is unclear. CDR3 length: 11 residues. From germline, CDR1 is MNHEY and CDR2 SVGEGT. Trimming took off 2 bases at V and 14 bases at J, with 7 bases between the two ends. CDR3 sequence reads: CASSYGPTLHF. DNA for the CDR3: TGTGCCAGCAGTTACGGCCCAACCCTCCACTTT.

The chain links TRBV24-1 to TRBJ1-5; 7 nucleotides line up with TRBD1. The trim removed 4 bases at V and 3 bases at J, leaving 5 bases unmatched. CDR3 size: 15 residues. Germline CDR1 and CDR2: KGHDR and SFDVKD. The CDR3 protein is CATSESTGFNQPQHF. The CDR3 nucleotides are TGTGCCACCAGTGAGTCGACAGGGTTCAATCAGCCCCAGCATTTT.

The chain is built from TRBV9 and TRBJ2-3; possible D gene TRBD1, 6 bases. CDR1 and CDR2 (germline): SGDLS, YYNGEE. The CDR3 totals 13 residues. V lost 3 bases to trimming and J lost 4 bases, with 9 bases between them. CDR3: CASSAQGSDTQYF. CDR3 DNA sequence: TGTGCCAGCAGCGCCCAGGGGTCAGATACGCAGTATTTT.

The chain is built from TRBV7-9 and TRBJ2-2; 12 nucleotides agree with TRBD2. The ends lost 1 base at V and 9 bases at J; junction bases unmatched: 12. Germline V lookup: CDR1 SEHNR, CDR2 FQNEAQ (reference sequence). The CDR3 totals 18 residues. The CDR3 DNA follows: TGTGCCAGCAGCTTAGTATTTGCGGGACTAGCGGGTTATAGGGAGCTGTTTTTT. Residues: CASSLVFAGLAGYRELFF.